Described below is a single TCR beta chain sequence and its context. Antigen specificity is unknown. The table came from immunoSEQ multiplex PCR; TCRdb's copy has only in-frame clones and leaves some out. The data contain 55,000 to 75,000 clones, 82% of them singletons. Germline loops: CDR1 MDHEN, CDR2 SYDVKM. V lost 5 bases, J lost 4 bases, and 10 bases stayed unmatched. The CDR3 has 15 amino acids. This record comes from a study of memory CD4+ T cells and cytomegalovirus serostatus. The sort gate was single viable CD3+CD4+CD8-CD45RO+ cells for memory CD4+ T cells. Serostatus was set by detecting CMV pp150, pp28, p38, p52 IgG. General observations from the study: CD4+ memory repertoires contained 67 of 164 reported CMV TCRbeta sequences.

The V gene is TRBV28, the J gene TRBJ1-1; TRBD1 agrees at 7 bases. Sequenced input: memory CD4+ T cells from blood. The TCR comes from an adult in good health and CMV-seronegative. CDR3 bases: TGTGCCAGCAGTGCCGCCAGGGGGGCGGGCACTGAAGCTTTCTTT. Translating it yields CASSAARGAGTEAFF. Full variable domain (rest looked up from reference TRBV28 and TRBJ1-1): DVKVTQSSRYLVKRTGEKVFLECVQDMDHENMFWYRQDPGLGLRLIYFSYDVKMKEKGDIPEGYSVSREKKERFSLILESASTNQTSMYLCASSAARGAGTEAFFGQGTRLTVV.